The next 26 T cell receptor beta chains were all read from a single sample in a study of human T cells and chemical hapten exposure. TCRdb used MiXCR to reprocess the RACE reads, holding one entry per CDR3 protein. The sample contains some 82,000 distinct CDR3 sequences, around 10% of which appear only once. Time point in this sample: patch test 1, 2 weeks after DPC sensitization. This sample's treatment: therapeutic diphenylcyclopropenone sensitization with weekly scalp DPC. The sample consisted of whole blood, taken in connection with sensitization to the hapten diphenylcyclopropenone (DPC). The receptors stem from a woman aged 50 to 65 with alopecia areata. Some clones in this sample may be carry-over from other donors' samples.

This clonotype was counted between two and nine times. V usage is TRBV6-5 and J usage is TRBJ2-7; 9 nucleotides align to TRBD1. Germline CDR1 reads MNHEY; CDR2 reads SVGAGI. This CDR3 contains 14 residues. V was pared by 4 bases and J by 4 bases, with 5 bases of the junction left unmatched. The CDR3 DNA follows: TGTGCCAGCAGTTTGGGACAGGGAGCGTACGAGCAGTACTTC. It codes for CASSLGQGAYEQYF.

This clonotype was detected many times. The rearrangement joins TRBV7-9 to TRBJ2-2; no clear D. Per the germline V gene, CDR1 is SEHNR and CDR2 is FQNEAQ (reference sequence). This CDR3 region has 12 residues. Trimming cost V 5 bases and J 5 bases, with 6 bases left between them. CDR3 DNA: TGTGCCAGCAGCACACGTACCGGGGAGCTGTTTTTT. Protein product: CASSTRTGELFF.

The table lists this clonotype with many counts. CDR3 sequence: CASTSTGTEAFF. CDR3 coding DNA: TGTGCCAGCACCAGTACGGGGACTGAAGCTTTCTTT. The rearrangement joins TRBV6-2 or TRBV6-3 to TRBJ1-1; D gene ambiguous. V was pared by 7 bases and J by 5 bases, with 11 bases between. The germline V gene encodes CDR1 MNHEY and CDR2 SVGEGT. The CDR3 runs to 12 residues.

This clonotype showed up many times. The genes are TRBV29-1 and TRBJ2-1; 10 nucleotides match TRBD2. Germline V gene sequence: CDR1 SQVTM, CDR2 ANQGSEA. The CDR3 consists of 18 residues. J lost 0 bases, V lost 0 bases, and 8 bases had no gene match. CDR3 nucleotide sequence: TGCAGCGTTGAAGAGGTACTAGCGGGGAAAGTCTCCTACAATGAGCAGTTCTTC. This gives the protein CSVEEVLAGKVSYNEQFF.

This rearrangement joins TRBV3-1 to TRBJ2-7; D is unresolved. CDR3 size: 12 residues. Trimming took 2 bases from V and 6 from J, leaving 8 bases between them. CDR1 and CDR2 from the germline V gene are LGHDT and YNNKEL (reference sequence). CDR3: CASSQYPAEQYF. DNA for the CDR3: TGTGCCAGCAGCCAATACCCCGCCGAGCAGTACTTC.

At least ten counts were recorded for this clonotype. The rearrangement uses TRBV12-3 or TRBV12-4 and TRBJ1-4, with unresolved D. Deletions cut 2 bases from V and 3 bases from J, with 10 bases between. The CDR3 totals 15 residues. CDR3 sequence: CASSLRGAPNEKLFF. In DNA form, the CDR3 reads TGTGCCAGCAGTTTACGAGGAGCCCCTAATGAAAAACTGTTTTTT.

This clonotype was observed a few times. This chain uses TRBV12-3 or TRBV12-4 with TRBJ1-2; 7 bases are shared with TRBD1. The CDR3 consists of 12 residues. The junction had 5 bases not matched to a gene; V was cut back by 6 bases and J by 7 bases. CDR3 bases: TGTGCCAGCAGCATACAGGGGACTGGCTACACCTTC. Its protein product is CASSIQGTGYTF.

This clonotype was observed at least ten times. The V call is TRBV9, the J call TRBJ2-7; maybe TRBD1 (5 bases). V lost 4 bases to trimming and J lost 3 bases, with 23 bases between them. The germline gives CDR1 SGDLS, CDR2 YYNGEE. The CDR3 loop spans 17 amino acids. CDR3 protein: CASSPGQARGLRYEQYF. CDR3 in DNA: TGTGCCAGCAGCCCCGGACAAGCCCGCGGTCTGCGCTACGAGCAGTACTTC.

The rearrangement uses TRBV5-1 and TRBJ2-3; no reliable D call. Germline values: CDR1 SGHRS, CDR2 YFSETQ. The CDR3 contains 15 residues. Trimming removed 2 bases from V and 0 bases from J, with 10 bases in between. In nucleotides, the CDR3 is TGCGCCAGCAGCTTTTCCCCCTCTAGCACAGATACGCAGTATTTT. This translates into CASSFSPSSTDTQYF.

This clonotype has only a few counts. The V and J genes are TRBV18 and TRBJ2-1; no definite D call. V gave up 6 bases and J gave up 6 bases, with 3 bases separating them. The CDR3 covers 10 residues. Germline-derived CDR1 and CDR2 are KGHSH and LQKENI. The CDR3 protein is CASSGNEQFF. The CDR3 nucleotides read TGTGCCAGCTCGGGCAATGAGCAGTTCTTC.

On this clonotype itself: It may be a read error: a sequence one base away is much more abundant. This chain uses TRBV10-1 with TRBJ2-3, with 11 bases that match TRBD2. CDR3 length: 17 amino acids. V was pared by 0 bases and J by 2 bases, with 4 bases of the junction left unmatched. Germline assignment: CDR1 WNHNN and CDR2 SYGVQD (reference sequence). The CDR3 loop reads CASSESMTSGITDTQYF. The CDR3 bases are TGCGCCAGCAGTGAGTCCATGACTAGCGGGATCACAGATACGCAGTATTTT.

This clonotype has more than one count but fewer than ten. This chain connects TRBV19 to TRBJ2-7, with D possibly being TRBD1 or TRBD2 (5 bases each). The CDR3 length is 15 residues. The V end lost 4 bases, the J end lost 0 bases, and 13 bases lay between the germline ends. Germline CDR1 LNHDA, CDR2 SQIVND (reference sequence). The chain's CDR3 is CASSTAGTLSYEQYF. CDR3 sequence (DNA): TGTGCCAGTAGTACAGCCGGGACCCTCTCCTACGAGCAGTACTTC.

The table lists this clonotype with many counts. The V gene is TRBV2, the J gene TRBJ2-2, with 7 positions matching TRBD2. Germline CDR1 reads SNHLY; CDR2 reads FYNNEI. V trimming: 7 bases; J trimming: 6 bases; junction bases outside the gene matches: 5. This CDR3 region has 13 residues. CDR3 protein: CASKREAPGELFF. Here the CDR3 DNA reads TGTGCCAGCAAGCGGGAAGCGCCCGGGGAGCTGTTTTTT.

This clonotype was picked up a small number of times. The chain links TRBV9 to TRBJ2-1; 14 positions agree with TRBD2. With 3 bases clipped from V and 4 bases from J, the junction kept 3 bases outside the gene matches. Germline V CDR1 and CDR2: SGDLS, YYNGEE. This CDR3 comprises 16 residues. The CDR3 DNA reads TGTGCCAGCAGCGGAGGGACTAGCGGGAGTTACAATGAGCAGTTCTTC. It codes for CASSGGTSGSYNEQFF.

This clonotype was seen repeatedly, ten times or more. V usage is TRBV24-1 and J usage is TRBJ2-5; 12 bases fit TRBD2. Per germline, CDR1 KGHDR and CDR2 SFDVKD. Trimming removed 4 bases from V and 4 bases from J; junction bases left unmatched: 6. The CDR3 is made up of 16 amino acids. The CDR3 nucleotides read TGTGCCACCAGTGACGGACTAGCGGGGCCGATAGAGACCCAGTACTTC. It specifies CATSDGLAGPIETQYF.

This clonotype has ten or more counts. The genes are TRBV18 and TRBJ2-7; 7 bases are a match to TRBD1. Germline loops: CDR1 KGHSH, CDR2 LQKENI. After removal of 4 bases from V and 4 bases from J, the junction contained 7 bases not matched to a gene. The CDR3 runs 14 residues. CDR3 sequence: CASSLGRTGYEQYF. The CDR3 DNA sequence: TGTGCCAGCTCACTCGGCCGGACAGGTTACGAGCAGTACTTC.

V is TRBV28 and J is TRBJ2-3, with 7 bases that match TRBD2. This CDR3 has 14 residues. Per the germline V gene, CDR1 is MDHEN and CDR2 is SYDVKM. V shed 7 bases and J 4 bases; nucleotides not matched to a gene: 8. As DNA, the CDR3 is TGTGCCAGCATGGTCGGCGGGAGCGCAGATACGCAGTATTTT. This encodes CASMVGGSADTQYF.

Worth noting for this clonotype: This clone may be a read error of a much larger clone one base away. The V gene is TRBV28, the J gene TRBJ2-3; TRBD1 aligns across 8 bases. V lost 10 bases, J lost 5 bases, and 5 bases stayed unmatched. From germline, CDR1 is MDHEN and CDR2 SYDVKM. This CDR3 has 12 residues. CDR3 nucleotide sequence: TGTGCCACCGCACAGGGGGTAGATACGCAGTATTTT. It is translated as CATAQGVDTQYF. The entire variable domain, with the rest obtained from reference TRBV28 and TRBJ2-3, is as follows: DVKVTQSSRYLVKRTGEKVFLECVQDMDHENMFWYRQDPGLGLRLIYFSYDVKMKEKGDIPEGYSVSREKKERFSLILESASTNQTSMYLCATAQGVDTQYFGPGTRLTVL.

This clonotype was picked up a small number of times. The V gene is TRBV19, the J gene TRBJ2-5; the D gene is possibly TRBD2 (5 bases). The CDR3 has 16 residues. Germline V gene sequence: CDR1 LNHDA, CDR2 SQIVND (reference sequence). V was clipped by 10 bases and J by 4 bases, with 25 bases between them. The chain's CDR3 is CATESRTATGRETQYF. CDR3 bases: TGTGCCACTGAAAGTCGGACCGCGACGGGGAGAGAGACCCAGTACTTC.

CDR3 region: CASSLAWDSNTEAFF. In DNA, the CDR3 is TGTGCCAGCAGCTTAGCGTGGGACTCGAACACTGAAGCTTTCTTT. V and J are TRBV7-8 and TRBJ1-1; TRBD1 might be the D (5 bases). This CDR3 spans 15 amino acids. Germline CDR1 is SGHVS and CDR2 is FQNEAQ. V lost 0 bases, J lost 1 base, and 9 bases lay in between.

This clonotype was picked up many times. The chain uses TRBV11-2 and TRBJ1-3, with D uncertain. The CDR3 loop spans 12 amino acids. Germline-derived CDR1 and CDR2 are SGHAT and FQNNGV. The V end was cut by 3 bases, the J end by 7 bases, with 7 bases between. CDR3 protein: CASSFNRNTIYF. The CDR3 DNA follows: TGTGCCAGCAGCTTTAACCGGAACACCATATATTTT.

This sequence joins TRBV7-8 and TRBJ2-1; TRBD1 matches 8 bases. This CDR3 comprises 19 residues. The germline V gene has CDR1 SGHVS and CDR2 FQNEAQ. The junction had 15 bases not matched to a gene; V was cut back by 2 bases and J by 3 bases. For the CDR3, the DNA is TGTGCCAGCAGCTTACCTAAGGGGACAGGCGGGTCTCGCTACAATGAGCAGTTCTTC. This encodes CASSLPKGTGGSRYNEQFF.

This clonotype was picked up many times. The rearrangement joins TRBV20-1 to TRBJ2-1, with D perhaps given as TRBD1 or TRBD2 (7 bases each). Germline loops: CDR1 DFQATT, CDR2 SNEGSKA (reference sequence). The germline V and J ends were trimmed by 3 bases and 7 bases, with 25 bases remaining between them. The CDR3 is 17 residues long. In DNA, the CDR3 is TGCAGTGCTAGCACCGCCGAGAGCGGGACAGCAAGAAATGAGCAGTTCTTC. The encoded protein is CSASTAESGTARNEQFF.

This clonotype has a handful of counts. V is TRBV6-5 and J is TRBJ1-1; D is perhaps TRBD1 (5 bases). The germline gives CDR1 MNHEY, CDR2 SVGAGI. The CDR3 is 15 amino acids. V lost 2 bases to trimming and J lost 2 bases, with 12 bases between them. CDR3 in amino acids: CASSYKGATNTEAFF. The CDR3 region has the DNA TGTGCCAGCAGTTACAAAGGGGCCACCAACACTGAAGCTTTCTTT.

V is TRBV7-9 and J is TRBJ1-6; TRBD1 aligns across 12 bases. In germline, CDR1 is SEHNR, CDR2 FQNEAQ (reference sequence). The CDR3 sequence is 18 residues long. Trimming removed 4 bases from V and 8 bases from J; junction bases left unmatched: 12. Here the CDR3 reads CASSSGTGGTTGDSPLHF. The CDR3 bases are TGTGCCAGCAGCTCCGGGACAGGGGGCACAACTGGGGATTCACCCCTCCACTTT.

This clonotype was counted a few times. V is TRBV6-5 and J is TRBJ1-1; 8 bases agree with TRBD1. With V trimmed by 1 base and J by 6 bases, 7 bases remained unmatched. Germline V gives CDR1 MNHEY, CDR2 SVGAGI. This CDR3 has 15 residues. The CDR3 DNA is TGTGCCAGCAGTTACTATGCCCCGACAGGGGCTGAAGCTTTCTTT. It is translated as CASSYYAPTGAEAFF.